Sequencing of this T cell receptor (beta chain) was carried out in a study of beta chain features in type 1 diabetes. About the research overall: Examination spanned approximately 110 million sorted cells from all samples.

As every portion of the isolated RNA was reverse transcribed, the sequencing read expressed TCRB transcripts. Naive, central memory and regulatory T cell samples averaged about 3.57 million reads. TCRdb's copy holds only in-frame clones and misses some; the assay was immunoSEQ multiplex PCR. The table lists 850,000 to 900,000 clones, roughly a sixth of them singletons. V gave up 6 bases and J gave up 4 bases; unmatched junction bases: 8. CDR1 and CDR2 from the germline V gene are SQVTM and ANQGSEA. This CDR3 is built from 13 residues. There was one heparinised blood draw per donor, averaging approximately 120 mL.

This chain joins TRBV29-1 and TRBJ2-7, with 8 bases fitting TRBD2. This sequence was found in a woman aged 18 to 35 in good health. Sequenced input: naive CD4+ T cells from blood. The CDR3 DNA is TGCAGCGTCGGTGGGACTAGTTTTTACGAGCAGTACTTC. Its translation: CSVGGTSFYEQYF.